A single sample gave rise to the 10 T cell receptor beta chains below, sequenced in a study of T cells in Graves' hyperthyroidism and ophthalmopathy. The TCR beta CDR3 regions underwent amplification using RNA transcripts as the source. Carried out on the TCR CDR3, a first-round RT-PCR used the HTBI primer set. TCRdb redid the calling of the multiplex PCR reads with MiXCR, one entry per CDR3 protein. Of around 340,000 distinct CDR3 sequences in the sample, about a sixth were seen once. Source material: blood. These receptors were collected from a woman in her twenties or thirties with Graves' hyperthyroidism that later progressed to Graves' ophthalmopathy.

This clonotype occurred many times. This chain links TRBV18 with TRBJ2-1, with TRBD2 matching 9 bases. Germline-derived CDR1 and CDR2 are KGHSH and LQKENI. There are 14 residues in the CDR3. V dropped 6 bases and J dropped 13; count of bases not matched to a gene: 13. CDR3 sequence reads: CASSPPTGSGSQFF. In DNA form, the CDR3 reads TGTGCCAGCTCTCCGCCGACCGGTAGCGGGAGTCAGTTCTTC.

This clonotype was found many times. The V call is TRBV3-1, the J call TRBJ2-1, with TRBD1 matching 10 bases. Germline V CDR1 and CDR2: LGHDT, YNNKEL (reference sequence). The CDR3 contains 18 residues. V lost 0 bases and J lost 7; bases outside the gene matches: 12. The CDR3 reads CASSQEGYRGQGSNEQFF. In DNA, the CDR3 is TGTGCCAGCAGCCAAGAAGGTTACCGGGGACAGGGGAGTAATGAGCAGTTCTTC.

The CDR3 reads CAWSVGSGKETQYF. Here the CDR3 DNA reads TGTGCCTGGAGTGTAGGTTCGGGGAAAGAGACCCAGTACTTC. The chain employs TRBV30 and TRBJ2-5; possible D gene TRBD2, 5 bases. Trimming cost V 0 bases and J 3 bases, with 11 bases left between them. CDR3 length: 14 amino acids. The V gene's germline CDR1 is GTSNPN and CDR2 SVGIG (reference sequence). The full variable domain, its missing parts supplied by reference TRBV30 and TRBJ2-5, is SQTIHQWPATLVQPVGSPLSLECTVEGTSNPNLYWYRQAAGRGLQLLFYSVGIGQISSEVPQNLSASRPQDRQFILSSKKLLLSDSGFYLCAWSVGSGKETQYFGPGTRLLVL.

The chain couples TRBV5-1 to TRBJ2-2; D may be TRBD1 or TRBD2 (5 bases each). The CDR3 has 14 amino acids. Germline V gene data show CDR1 as SGHRS and CDR2 as YFSETQ. The V and J ends lost 4 bases and 4 bases respectively, with 11 bases between them. The CDR3 spells CASSPGGGTGELFF. Written as DNA, the CDR3 is TGCGCCAGCAGCCCCGGTGGGGGCACCGGGGAGCTGTTTTTT.

This rearrangement joins TRBV4-1 to TRBJ2-1; 9 nucleotides align to TRBD1. CDR1 and CDR2 (germline): MGHRA, YSYEKL. The V segment lost 4 bases and the J segment 3 bases; nucleotides outside the gene matches: 7. The CDR3 is 16 residues long. CDR3 bases: TGCGCCAGCAGCCCTCTCCCGGGACAGGGCTACAATGAGCAGTTCTTC. This sequence encodes CASSPLPGQGYNEQFF.

With regard to this clonotype: Just one base apart from a much larger clone, this may be a read error. The chain has TRBV6-1 and TRBJ2-5, with D tentatively TRBD1 or TRBD2 (7 bases each). Per the germline V gene, CDR1 is MNHNS and CDR2 is SASEGT. Trimming cost V 6 bases and J 2 bases, with 16 bases left between them. CDR3 size: 15 residues. CDR3 sequence reads: CASSLSRGGQETQYF. CDR3 bases: TGTGCCAGCAGCCTTAGCAGGGGGGGACAAGAGACCCAGTACTTC.

This clonotype has ten or more counts. The chain employs TRBV27 and TRBJ1-4; the D gene is possibly TRBD1 (6 bases). CDR1 MNHEY and CDR2 SMNVEV come from the germline V gene (reference sequence). The CDR3 loop spans 15 amino acids. V was cut by 1 base and J by 2 bases, with 8 bases left in between. This chain's CDR3 is CASSLLGATNEKLFF. CDR3 sequence (DNA): TGTGCCAGCAGTTTATTGGGGGCGACTAATGAAAAACTGTTTTTT.

This clonotype has only a few counts. The chain uses TRBV12-3 or TRBV12-4 and TRBJ2-7; TRBD2 is a possible D gene (5 bases). V was trimmed by 5 bases and J by 6 bases, leaving 14 bases between them. CDR3 length equals 13 residues. CDR3 sequence (DNA): TGTGCCAGCAGTCACCTATCGGACTCCGAGCAGTACTTC. Its protein product is CASSHLSDSEQYF.

The table lists this clonotype with many counts. This rearrangement joins TRBV20-1 to TRBJ2-7; D might be TRBD1 (6 bases). The V and J ends lost 0 bases and 1 base respectively, with 10 bases between them. Germline V gene lookup returns CDR1 DFQATT and CDR2 SNEGSKA (reference sequence). CDR3 length: 14 residues. CDR3 DNA: TGCAGTGCTAGAGATCCAGGGGTTTCCTACGAGCAGTACTTC. It is translated as CSARDPGVSYEQYF.

V gene TRBV11-2 combines with J gene TRBJ2-3; D tentatively reads TRBD1 or TRBD2 (5 bases each). V lost 0 bases and J lost 0, with 19 bases in between. The CDR3 has 19 residues. In germline, CDR1 is SGHAT, CDR2 FQNNGV. CDR3 region: CASSLDSFERGRSTDTQYF. As DNA, the CDR3 is TGTGCCAGCAGCTTAGATTCTTTCGAGAGGGGACGGAGCACAGATACGCAGTATTTT.